The sequence of this T cell receptor beta chain was determined in a study of beta chain features in type 1 diabetes. On the study more broadly: In age, gender and cell yields, patients were similar to healthy donors.

Study-wide results and caveats: A greater similarity of naive, central memory and Treg TCRB repertoires was seen among patients than among healthy donors. Patients with Type 1 diabetes showed moderately but significantly shorter TCRB CDR3s in all four CD4+ subsets. Junctions at VDJ sites from type 1 diabetes patients had fewer insertions and more deletions.

The CDR3 is 13 amino acids. The V gene end was trimmed by 4 bases and the J gene end by 10 bases; junction bases not matched to a gene: 6. Germline V gives CDR1 MGHDK, CDR2 SYGVNS. Every isolated RNA sample was fully reverse transcribed, so sequencing captured expressed TCRB transcripts. Repertoires were generated with immunoSEQ multiplex PCR, while TCRdb's copy carries only in-frame clones and drops some. The table has some 700,000 clones, over 10% seen once. On this clone: The antigen remains undetermined.

The TCR originated in a man between 18 and 35 years old with type 1 diabetes. The chain uses TRBV25-1 and TRBJ2-1; 8 positions agree with TRBD2. The sequencing input was naive CD4+ T cells from blood. CDR3 protein: CASSVAGGREQFF. The CDR3 bases are TGTGCCAGCAGTGTTGCGGGGGGCAGGGAGCAGTTCTTC.